This T cell receptor (beta chain) was captured in a study of blood T cell repertoires in COVID-19. Produced via immunoSEQ multiplex PCR; TCRdb's table is partial and in-frame only. The data show some 19,000 clones, almost 85% seen once. V trimming: 7 bases; J trimming: 3 bases; junction bases outside the gene matches: 10. CDR1 and CDR2 from the germline V gene are MDHEN and SYDVKM. The CDR3 is made up of 15 amino acids. This receptor was obtained from a man older than 75 with acute or convalescent COVID-19. Material for sequencing was peripheral blood. This chain uses TRBV28 with TRBJ2-7; 9 bases align to TRBD1. The CDR3 protein is CASTLADRGSYEQYF. CDR3 coding DNA: TGTGCCAGCACCCTCGCGGACAGGGGAAGCTACGAGCAGTACTTC.